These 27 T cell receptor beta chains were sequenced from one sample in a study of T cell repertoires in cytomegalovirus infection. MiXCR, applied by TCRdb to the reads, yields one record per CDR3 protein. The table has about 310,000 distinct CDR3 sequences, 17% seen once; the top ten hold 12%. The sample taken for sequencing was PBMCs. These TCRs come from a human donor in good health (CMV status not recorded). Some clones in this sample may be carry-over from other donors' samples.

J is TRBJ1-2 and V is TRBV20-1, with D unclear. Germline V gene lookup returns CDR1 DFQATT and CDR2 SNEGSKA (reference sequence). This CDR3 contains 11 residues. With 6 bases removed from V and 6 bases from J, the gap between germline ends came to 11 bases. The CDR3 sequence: CSASRVNGYTF. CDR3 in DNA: TGCAGTGCAAGTAGGGTCAATGGCTACACCTTC.

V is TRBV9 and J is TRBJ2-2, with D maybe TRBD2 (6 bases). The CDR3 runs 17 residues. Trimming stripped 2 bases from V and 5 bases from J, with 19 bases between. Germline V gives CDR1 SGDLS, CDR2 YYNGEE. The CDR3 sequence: CASSVGGTLSGTGELFF. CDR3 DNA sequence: TGTGCCAGCAGCGTTGGGGGGACCCTCTCTGGGACCGGGGAGCTGTTTTTT.

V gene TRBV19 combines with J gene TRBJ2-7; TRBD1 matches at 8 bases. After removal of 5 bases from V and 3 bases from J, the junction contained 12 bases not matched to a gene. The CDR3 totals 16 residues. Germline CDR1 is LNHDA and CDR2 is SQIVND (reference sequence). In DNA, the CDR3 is TGTGCCAGTAGTCCTATCTCGGGACAGGTGATCTACGAGCAGTACTTC. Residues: CASSPISGQVIYEQYF.

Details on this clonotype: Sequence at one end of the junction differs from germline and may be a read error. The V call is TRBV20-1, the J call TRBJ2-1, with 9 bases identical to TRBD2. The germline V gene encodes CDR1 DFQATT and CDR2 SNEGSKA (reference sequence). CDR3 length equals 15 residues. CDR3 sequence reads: CSASYSLAGKDEEFF. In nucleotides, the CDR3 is TGCAGTGCTAGCTACTCTCTAGCGGGGAAAGATGAGGAGTTCTTC.

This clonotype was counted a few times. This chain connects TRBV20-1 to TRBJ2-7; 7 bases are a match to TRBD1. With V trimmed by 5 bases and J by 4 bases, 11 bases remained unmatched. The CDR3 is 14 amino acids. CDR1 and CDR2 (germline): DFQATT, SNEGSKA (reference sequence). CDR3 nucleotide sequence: TGCAGTGCTCCTCACCCGGGACAGATTTACGAGCAGTACTTC. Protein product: CSAPHPGQIYEQYF.

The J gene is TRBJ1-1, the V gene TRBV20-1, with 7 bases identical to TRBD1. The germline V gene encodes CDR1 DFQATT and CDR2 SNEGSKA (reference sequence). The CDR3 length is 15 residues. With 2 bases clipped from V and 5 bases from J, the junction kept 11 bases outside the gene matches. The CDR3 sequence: CSARPPTGRGTEAFF. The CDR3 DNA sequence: TGCAGTGCTAGACCCCCGACAGGGCGAGGAACTGAAGCTTTCTTT.

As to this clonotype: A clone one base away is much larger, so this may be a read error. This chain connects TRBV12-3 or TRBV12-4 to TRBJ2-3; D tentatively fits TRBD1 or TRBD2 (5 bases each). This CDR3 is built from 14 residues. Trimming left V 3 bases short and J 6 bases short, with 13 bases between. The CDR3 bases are TGTGCCAGCAGTTTGGGACCAGATTCGGATACGCAGTATTTT. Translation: CASSLGPDSDTQYF.

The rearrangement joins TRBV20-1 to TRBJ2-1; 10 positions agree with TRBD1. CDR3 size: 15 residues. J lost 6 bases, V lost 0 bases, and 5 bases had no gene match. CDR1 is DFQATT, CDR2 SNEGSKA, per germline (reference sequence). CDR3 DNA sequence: TGCAGTGCTAGAGATGCGGGACAGGGGATCAATGAGCAGTTCTTC. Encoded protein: CSARDAGQGINEQFF.

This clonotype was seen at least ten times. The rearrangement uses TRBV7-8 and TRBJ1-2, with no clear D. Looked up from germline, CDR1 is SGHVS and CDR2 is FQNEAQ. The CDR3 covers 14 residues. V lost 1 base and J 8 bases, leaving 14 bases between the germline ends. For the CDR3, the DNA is TGTGCCAGCAGCTTAGGTCCCGGCGGAAGGGGCTACACCTTC. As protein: CASSLGPGGRGYTF.

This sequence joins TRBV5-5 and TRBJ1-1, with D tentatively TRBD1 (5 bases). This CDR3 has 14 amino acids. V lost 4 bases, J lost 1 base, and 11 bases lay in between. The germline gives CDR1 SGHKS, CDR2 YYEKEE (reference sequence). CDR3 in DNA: TGTGCCAGCAGCGAAGGGACGGCGAACACTGAAGCTTTCTTT. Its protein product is CASSEGTANTEAFF.

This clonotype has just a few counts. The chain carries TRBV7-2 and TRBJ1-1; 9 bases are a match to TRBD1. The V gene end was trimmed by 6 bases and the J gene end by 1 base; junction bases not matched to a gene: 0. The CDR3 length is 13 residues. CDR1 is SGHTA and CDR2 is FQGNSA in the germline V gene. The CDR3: CASRQGANTEAFF. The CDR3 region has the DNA TGTGCCAGCAGACAGGGGGCGAACACTGAAGCTTTCTTT.

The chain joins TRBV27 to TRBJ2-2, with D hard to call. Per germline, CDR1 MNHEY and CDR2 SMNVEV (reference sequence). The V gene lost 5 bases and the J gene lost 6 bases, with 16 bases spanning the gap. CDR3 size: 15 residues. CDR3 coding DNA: TGTGCCAGCAGTCGGGCTACCTCAGGTGCCGGGGAGCTGTTTTTT. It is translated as CASSRATSGAGELFF.

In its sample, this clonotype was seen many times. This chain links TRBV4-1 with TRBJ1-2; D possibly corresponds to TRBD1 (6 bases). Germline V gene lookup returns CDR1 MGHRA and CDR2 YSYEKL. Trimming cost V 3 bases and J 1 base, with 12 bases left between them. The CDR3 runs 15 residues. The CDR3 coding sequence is TGCGCCAGCAGCCAGCGGACAGCGAATAACTATGGCTACACCTTC. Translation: CASSQRTANNYGYTF.

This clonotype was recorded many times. The CDR3 loop reads CASSLDRVYEQYF. Written as DNA, the CDR3 is TGTGCCAGCAGTTTAGACAGGGTCTACGAGCAGTACTTC. The rearrangement joins TRBV12-3 or TRBV12-4 to TRBJ2-7; tentatively, D is TRBD1 (6 bases). Trimming pared 1 base from V and 3 bases from J, leaving 7 bases between. The CDR3 covers 13 residues.

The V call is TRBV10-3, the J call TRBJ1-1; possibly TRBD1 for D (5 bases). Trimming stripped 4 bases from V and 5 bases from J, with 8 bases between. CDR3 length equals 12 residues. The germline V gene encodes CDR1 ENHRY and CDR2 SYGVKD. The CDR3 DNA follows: TGTGCCATCAGTGCGGGGGGAACTGAAGCTTTCTTT. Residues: CAISAGGTEAFF.

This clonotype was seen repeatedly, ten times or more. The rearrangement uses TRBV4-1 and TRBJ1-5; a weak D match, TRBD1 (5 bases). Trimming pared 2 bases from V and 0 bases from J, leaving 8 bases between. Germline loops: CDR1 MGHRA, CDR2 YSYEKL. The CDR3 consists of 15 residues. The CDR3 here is CASSQFRDSNQPQHF. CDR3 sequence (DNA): TGCGCCAGCAGCCAATTCAGGGATAGCAATCAGCCCCAGCATTTT.

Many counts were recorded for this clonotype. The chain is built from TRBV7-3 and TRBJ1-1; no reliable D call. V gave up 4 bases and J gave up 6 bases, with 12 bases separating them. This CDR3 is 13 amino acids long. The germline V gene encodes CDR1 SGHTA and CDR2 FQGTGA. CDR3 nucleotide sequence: TGTGCCAGCAGCTCCCAGGTCGGAGCTGAAGCTTTCTTT. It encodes CASSSQVGAEAFF.

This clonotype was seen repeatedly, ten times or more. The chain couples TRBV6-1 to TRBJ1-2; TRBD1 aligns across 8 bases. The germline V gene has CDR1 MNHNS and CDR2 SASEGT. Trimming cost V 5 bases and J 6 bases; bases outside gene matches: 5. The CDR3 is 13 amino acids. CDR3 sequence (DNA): TGTGCCAGCAGTTTCCCGGGACAGGATGGCTACACCTTC. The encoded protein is CASSFPGQDGYTF.

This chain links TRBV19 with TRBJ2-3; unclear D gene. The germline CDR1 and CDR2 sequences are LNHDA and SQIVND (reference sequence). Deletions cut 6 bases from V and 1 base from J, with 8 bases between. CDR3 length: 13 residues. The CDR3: CASSNTGTDTQYF. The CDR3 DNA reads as TGTGCCAGTAGCAATACCGGCACAGATACGCAGTATTTT. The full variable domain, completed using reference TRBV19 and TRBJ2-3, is DGGITQSPKYLFRKEGQNVTLSCEQNLNHDAMYWYRQDPGQGLRLIYYSQIVNDFQKGDIAEGYSVSREKKESFPLTVTSAQKNPTAFYLCASSNTGTDTQYFGPGTRLTVL.

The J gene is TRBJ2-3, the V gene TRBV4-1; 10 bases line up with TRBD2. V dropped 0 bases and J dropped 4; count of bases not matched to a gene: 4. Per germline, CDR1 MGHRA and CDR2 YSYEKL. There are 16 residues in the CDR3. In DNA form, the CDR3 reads TGCGCCAGCAGCCAAGATCCAGCGGGGGGGCCAGATACGCAGTATTTT. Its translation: CASSQDPAGGPDTQYF.

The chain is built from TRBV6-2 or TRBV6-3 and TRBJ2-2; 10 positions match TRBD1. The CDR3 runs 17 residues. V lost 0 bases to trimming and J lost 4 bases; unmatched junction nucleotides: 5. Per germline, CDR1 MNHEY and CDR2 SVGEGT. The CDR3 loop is CASSYSTDRGLTGELFF. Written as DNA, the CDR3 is TGTGCCAGCAGTTACTCCACAGACAGGGGGCTCACCGGGGAGCTGTTTTTT.

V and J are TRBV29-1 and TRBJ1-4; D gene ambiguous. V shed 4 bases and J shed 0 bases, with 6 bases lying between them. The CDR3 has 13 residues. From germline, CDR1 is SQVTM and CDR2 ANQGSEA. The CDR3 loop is CSVVPTTNEKLFF. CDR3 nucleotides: TGCAGCGTTGTCCCTACAACTAATGAAAAACTGTTTTTT.

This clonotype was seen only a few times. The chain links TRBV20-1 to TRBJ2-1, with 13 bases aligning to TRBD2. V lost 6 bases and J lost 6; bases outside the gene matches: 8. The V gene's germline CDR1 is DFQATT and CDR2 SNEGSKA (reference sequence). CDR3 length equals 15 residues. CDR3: CSARKLAGGFNEQFF. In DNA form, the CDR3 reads TGCAGTGCAAGAAAACTAGCGGGGGGGTTCAATGAGCAGTTCTTC.

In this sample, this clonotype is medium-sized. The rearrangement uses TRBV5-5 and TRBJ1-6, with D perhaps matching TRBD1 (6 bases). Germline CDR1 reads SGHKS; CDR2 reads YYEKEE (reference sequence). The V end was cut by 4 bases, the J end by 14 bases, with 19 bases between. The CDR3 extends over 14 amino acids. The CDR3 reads CASSLDSNLKTLHF. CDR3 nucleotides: TGTGCCAGCAGCCTGGACAGTAACCTTAAGACCCTCCACTTT.

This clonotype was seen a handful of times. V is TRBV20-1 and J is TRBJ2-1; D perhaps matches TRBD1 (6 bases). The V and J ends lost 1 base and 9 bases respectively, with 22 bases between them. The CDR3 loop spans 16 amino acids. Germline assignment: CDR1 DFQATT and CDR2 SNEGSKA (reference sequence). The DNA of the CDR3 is TGCAGTGCTAGAGCCCCGGGTTCAGGGGCGTCCGGTGAGCAGTTCTTC. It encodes CSARAPGSGASGEQFF.

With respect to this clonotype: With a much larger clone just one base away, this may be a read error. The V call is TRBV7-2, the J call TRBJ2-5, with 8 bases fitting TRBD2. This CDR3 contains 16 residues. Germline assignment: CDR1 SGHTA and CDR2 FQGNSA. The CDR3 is CDSSLSGGRHTETQYF. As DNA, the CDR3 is TGTGACAGCAGCTTATCGGGGGGGCGCCATACGGAGACCCAGTACTTC.

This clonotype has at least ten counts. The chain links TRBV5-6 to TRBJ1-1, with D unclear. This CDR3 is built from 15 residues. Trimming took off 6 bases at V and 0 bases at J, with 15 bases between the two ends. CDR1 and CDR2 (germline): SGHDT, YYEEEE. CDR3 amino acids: CASTPWARMNTEAFF. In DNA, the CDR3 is TGTGCCAGCACCCCGTGGGCACGAATGAACACTGAAGCTTTCTTT.